Shown below are 19 T cell receptor beta chains from a single sample sequenced in a study of somatic mutations in cytotoxic T cells in rheumatoid arthritis. Method: immunoSEQ multiplex PCR; TCRdb's copy keeps in-frame clones and lacks some. The table shows tens of thousands of clones, with 85% to 90% occurring only once. The sequenced material came from CD8+ T cells sorted from blood. Receptors originate from an adult with rheumatoid arthritis.

The chain links TRBV6-1 to TRBJ2-5, with 13 positions matching TRBD2. The CDR3 extends over 17 amino acids. The J segment lost 4 bases and the V segment lost 4 bases, leaving 9 bases of the junction unmatched. Germline values: CDR1 MNHNS, CDR2 SASEGT. The CDR3 DNA reads TGTGCCAGCAGTGGCCTTGTAGGACTAGCGGGAGTAGAGACCCAGTACTTC. This encodes CASSGLVGLAGVETQYF.

The chain uses TRBV13 and TRBJ2-1, with unresolved D. The CDR3 contains 13 residues. Germline assignment: CDR1 PRHDT and CDR2 FYEKMQ (reference sequence). Trimming took 7 bases from V and 6 from J, leaving 13 bases between them. CDR3 loop: CASTPRRSNEQFF. The CDR3 coding sequence is TGTGCCAGCACCCCTCGTCGGAGCAATGAGCAGTTCTTC.

V is TRBV21-1 and J is TRBJ2-2. TRBV21-1 constitutes a pseudogene. The CDR3 runs to 15 residues. The CDR3 nucleotides read TGTGCCAGCGGGGACCGGGAAAAATCGGCCGGGGAGCTGTTTTTT. Translating it yields CASGDREKSAGELFF.

The CDR3 coding sequence is TGTGCCAGCAGTGAATTCGTAAATGTCGCTGATAATGAGCAGTTCTTC. Its translation: CASSEFVNVADNEQFF. This chain joins TRBV25-1 and TRBJ2-1; no clear D. The CDR3 has 16 residues. The germline V gene encodes CDR1 MGHDK and CDR2 SYGVNS. Trimming took 1 base from V and 7 from J, leaving 17 bases between them.

This chain connects TRBV5-6 to TRBJ2-3; 10 bases fit TRBD2. The CDR3 covers 14 residues. J gave up 10 bases and V 0 bases, and 5 bases lay outside the gene matches. The germline CDR1 and CDR2 sequences are SGHDT and YYEEEE. CDR3: CASSLESGGAAQYF. The CDR3 DNA reads as TGTGCCAGCAGCTTGGAGAGCGGGGGGGCCGCGCAGTATTTT.

This sequence joins TRBV4-1 and TRBJ2-7, with D hard to call. The germline CDR1 and CDR2 sequences are MGHRA and YSYEKL. The CDR3 totals 14 residues. The V end was cut by 0 bases, the J end by 3 bases, with 9 bases between. CDR3 residues: CASSQDTPFYEQYF. DNA for the CDR3: TGCGCCAGCAGCCAAGACACCCCTTTCTACGAGCAGTACTTC.

The chain couples TRBV6-6 to TRBJ2-3, with D tentatively TRBD1 or TRBD2 (5 bases each). The CDR3 length is 15 residues. CDR1 is MNHNY and CDR2 is SVGAGI in the germline V gene (reference sequence). The V and J ends lost 5 bases and 2 bases respectively, with 14 bases between them. The CDR3 here is CASSPGPRPTDTQYF. CDR3 bases: TGTGCCAGCAGTCCGGGACCCCGTCCCACAGATACGCAGTATTTT.

A single count supports this clone. This rearrangement joins TRBV18 to TRBJ1-1; D not resolved. Trimming removed 3 bases from V and 8 bases from J, with 10 bases in between. The germline V gene has CDR1 KGHSH and CDR2 LQKENI. CDR3 length: 12 amino acids. The CDR3 protein is CASSPPRGEAFF. In nucleotides, the CDR3 is TGTGCCAGCTCACCTCCCCGAGGCGAAGCTTTCTTT.

This clone has a handful of counts. The V gene is TRBV18, the J gene TRBJ2-7; D not certain. The CDR3 length is 11 residues. The germline V and J ends were trimmed by 6 bases and 3 bases, with 6 bases remaining between them. In germline, CDR1 is KGHSH, CDR2 LQKENI. The DNA of the CDR3 is TGTGCCAGCTCGCTGGACTACGAGCAGTACTTC. This gives the protein CASSLDYEQYF.

The genes are TRBV10-2 and TRBJ2-1, with 11 positions matching TRBD2. The length of the CDR3 is 14 residues. Germline CDR1 reads WSHSY; CDR2 reads SAAADI. V was pared by 7 bases and J by 3 bases, with 2 bases of the junction left unmatched. The CDR3 loop reads CASNLAGGYNEQFF. Written as DNA, the CDR3 is TGCGCCAGCAACCTAGCGGGAGGCTACAATGAGCAGTTCTTC.

This sequence joins TRBV6-5 and TRBJ2-1; D call uncertain. The CDR3 consists of 13 residues. Germline CDR1 reads MNHEY; CDR2 reads SVGAGI. V lost 8 bases to trimming and J lost 0 bases, with 8 bases between them. Here the CDR3 DNA reads TGTGCCAGCGCGTTCGGCTCCTACAATGAGCAGTTCTTC. Translation: CASAFGSYNEQFF.

J is TRBJ1-4 and V is TRBV5-6; D not certain. Trimming left V 0 bases short and J 6 bases short, with 18 bases between. Looked up from germline, CDR1 is SGHDT and CDR2 is YYEEEE. This CDR3 is built from 17 residues. CDR3: CASSLGRPDPRHEKLFF. DNA of the CDR3: TGTGCCAGCAGCTTGGGCCGGCCAGACCCTCGGCATGAAAAACTGTTTTTT. Using reference TRBV5-6 and TRBJ1-4 for the parts outside the CDR3, the full variable domain is DAGVTQSPTHLIKTRGQQVTLRCSPKSGHDTVSWYQQALGQGPQFIFQYYEEEERQRGNFPDRFSGHQFPNYSSELNVNALLLGDSALYLCASSLGRPDPRHEKLFFGSGTQLSVL.

The chain couples TRBV29-1 to TRBJ1-1; the D gene is possibly TRBD1 (5 bases). From germline, CDR1 is SQVTM and CDR2 ANQGSEA. Deletions cut 8 bases from V and 4 bases from J, with 14 bases between. CDR3 length: 12 amino acids. The CDR3 loop reads CSYSGGVTEAFF. The CDR3 coding sequence is TGCAGCTACTCGGGGGGGGTCACTGAAGCTTTCTTT.

The chain has TRBV5-6 and TRBJ2-1, with D uncertain. CDR1 and CDR2 (germline): SGHDT, YYEEEE. V lost 1 base to trimming and J lost 3 bases, with 5 bases between them. The CDR3 spans 13 residues. The CDR3 region is CASSLRLYNEQFF. The CDR3 DNA follows: TGTGCCAGCAGCTTGCGGCTCTACAATGAGCAGTTCTTC. Filled out from reference TRBV5-6 and TRBJ2-1, the complete variable domain reads DAGVTQSPTHLIKTRGQQVTLRCSPKSGHDTVSWYQQALGQGPQFIFQYYEEEERQRGNFPDRFSGHQFPNYSSELNVNALLLGDSALYLCASSLRLYNEQFFGPGTRLTVL.

This rearrangement joins TRBV28 to TRBJ1-2; D gene uncertain. The length of the CDR3 is 19 residues. The germline V gene encodes CDR1 MDHEN and CDR2 SYDVKM. V gave up 10 bases and J gave up 7 bases, with 37 bases separating them. The CDR3 region has the DNA TGTGCCACCTATAGCACAATCTCCCTTTTCGGTCCCCTCATCTCTGGCTACACCTTC. It translates to CATYSTISLFGPLISGYTF.

The J gene is TRBJ1-1, the V gene TRBV29-1, with D perhaps matching TRBD1 (6 bases). This CDR3 is built from 13 residues. The V and J ends lost 3 bases and 1 base respectively, with 9 bases between them. CDR1 is SQVTM, CDR2 ANQGSEA, per germline. The CDR3 DNA sequence: TGCAGCGTTGAGACAGGCGCGAACACTGAAGCTTTCTTT. This codes for CSVETGANTEAFF. Looking up the rest from reference TRBV29-1 and TRBJ1-1 gives the full variable domain: SAVISQKPSRDICQRGTSLTIQCQVDSQVTMMFWYRQQPGQSLTLIATANQGSEATYESGFVIDKFPISRPNLTFSTLTVSNMSPEDSSIYLCSVETGANTEAFFGQGTRLTVV.

The chain couples TRBV7-2 to TRBJ2-7; D remains ambiguous. Germline V gives CDR1 SGHTA, CDR2 FQGNSA. The CDR3 has 12 residues. V was shortened by 2 bases and J by 3 bases, with 5 bases between the two germline ends. CDR3 protein: CASSLNDYEQYF. The CDR3 nucleotides are TGTGCCAGCAGCTTAAACGACTACGAGCAGTACTTC.

The rearrangement links TRBV18 to TRBJ1-3; D is perhaps TRBD1 (5 bases). The CDR3 spans 14 residues. Trimming stripped 2 bases from V and 3 bases from J, with 8 bases between. Per the germline V gene, CDR1 is KGHSH and CDR2 is LQKENI. Written as DNA, the CDR3 is TGTGCCAGCTCACCAGGGGCTAATGGAAACACCATATATTTT. It codes for CASSPGANGNTIYF. The variable domain in full, with the rest retrieved from reference TRBV18 and TRBJ1-3, is NAGVMQNPRHLVRRRGQEARLRCSPMKGHSHVYWYRQLPEEGLKFMVYLQKENIIDESGMPKERFSAEFPKEGPSILRIQQVVRGDSAAYFCASSPGANGNTIYFGEGSWLTVV.

The chain uses TRBV4-1 and TRBJ2-7, with no clear D. This CDR3 is built from 13 residues. Trimming shortened V by 4 bases and J by 0 bases, and 7 bases separated the two germline ends. The germline V gene encodes CDR1 MGHRA and CDR2 YSYEKL. DNA for the CDR3: TGCGCCAGCAGCCTCGGGCTCTCCTACGAGCAGTACTTC. Translation gives CASSLGLSYEQYF.